The 21 T cell receptor beta chains presented below share a single source sample, sequenced in a study of primary melanoma T cells and metastatic recurrence. Libraries were prepared by immunoSEQ multiplex PCR; TCRdb keeps only in-frame clonotypes and omits some of them. The sample lists about 1,500 clones, about 80% occurring once. The sample taken for sequencing was melanoma tumor tissue. Receptors originate from a human donor with melanoma.

The V and J genes are TRBV6-8 and TRBJ2-7, with D possibly TRBD1 on 5 matching bases. V shed 7 bases and J shed 6 bases, with 16 bases lying between them. Germline CDR1 reads MNHGY; CDR2 reads SAAAGT. There are 13 residues in the CDR3. The CDR3 loop reads CASNSRAQGEQYF. DNA for the CDR3: TGTGCCAGCAACTCCCGGGCCCAGGGCGAGCAGTACTTC.

This chain joins TRBV28 and TRBJ2-2, with TRBD1 identical over 7 bases. Germline V lookup: CDR1 MDHEN, CDR2 SYDVKM. The CDR3 spans 17 residues. V shed 3 bases, J shed 4 bases, and the junction held 11 bases outside the gene matches. Written as DNA, the CDR3 is TGTGCCAGCAGTTTTCGCCGGGACAGACTACTCACCGGGGAGCTGTTTTTT. Protein: CASSFRRDRLLTGELFF.

This clone was detected only a few times. The chain uses TRBV11-3 and TRBJ2-3; tentative D call: TRBD2 (5 bases). Germline V gene sequence: CDR1 SGHNT, CDR2 YENEEA. The CDR3 runs to 16 residues. V lost 5 bases to trimming and J lost 1 base, with 16 bases between them. The chain's CDR3 is CASSTALVKGTDTQYF. The CDR3 bases are TGTGCCAGCAGCACAGCACTAGTTAAGGGCACAGATACGCAGTATTTT.

This rearrangement joins TRBV6-8 to TRBJ2-7; TRBD1 agrees at 10 bases. Germline loops: CDR1 MNHGY, CDR2 SAAAGT. Trimming at V came to 2 bases and at J to 7 bases, leaving 8 bases not matched to a gene. This CDR3 comprises 15 residues. CDR3 amino acids: CASSYQSTGGGEQYF. In nucleotides, the CDR3 is TGTGCCAGCAGTTACCAGTCGACAGGGGGCGGAGAGCAGTACTTC.

The chain combines TRBV19 with TRBJ2-4; weak D call: TRBD1 (5 bases). This CDR3 is 14 amino acids long. Trimming stripped 3 bases from V and 12 bases from J, with 18 bases between. CDR1 and CDR2 (germline): LNHDA, SQIVND (reference sequence). The CDR3 nucleotides are TGTGCCAGTAGTATCGAGGCCAGGGCGTCTGGTCAGTACTTC. Amino acid sequence: CASSIEARASGQYF. The full variable domain, rest sourced from reference TRBV19 and TRBJ2-4, is DGGITQSPKYLFRKEGQNVTLSCEQNLNHDAMYWYRQDPGQGLRLIYYSQIVNDFQKGDIAEGYSVSREKKESFPLTVTSAQKNPTAFYLCASSIEARASGQYFGAGTRLSVL.

The chain recombines TRBV6-8 with TRBJ2-1; TRBD2 matches 9 bases. V lost 7 bases and J lost 8; bases outside the gene matches: 9. Germline V gene lookup returns CDR1 MNHGY and CDR2 SAAAGT. CDR3 size: 14 residues. This CDR3 reads CASKVAGVRDEQFF. The CDR3, as DNA: TGTGCCAGCAAAGTAGCGGGAGTTCGGGATGAGCAGTTCTTC.

J is TRBJ2-3 and V is TRBV15; 7 bases map to TRBD2. The CDR3 is 14 residues long. The junction had 4 bases not matched to a gene; V was cut back by 3 bases and J by 4 bases. From germline, CDR1 is LNHNV and CDR2 YYDKDF (reference sequence). CDR3 amino acids: CATSRGGDADTQYF. CDR3 sequence (DNA): TGTGCCACCAGCAGGGGGGGGGACGCAGATACGCAGTATTTT.

The rearrangement uses TRBV18 and TRBJ2-3, with no clear D. V was clipped by 0 bases and J by 6 bases, with 7 bases between them. The CDR3 is 13 residues long. Germline V gene lookup returns CDR1 KGHSH and CDR2 LQKENI. DNA for the CDR3: TGTGCCAGCTCACCACCTTCCGTGGATACGCAGTATTTT. It translates to CASSPPSVDTQYF.

V is TRBV9 and J is TRBJ2-6, with D possibly TRBD2 on 5 matching bases. In germline, CDR1 is SGDLS, CDR2 YYNGEE. The CDR3 is made up of 16 amino acids. Trimming removed 0 bases at V and 0 bases at J, with 7 bases between. The CDR3, as DNA: TGTGCCAGCAGCGTAGGAGGGATCTCTGGGGCCAACGTCCTGACTTTC. It specifies CASSVGGISGANVLTF.

With respect to this clone: One end of the junction varies from germline; a read error may be responsible. Distinct nucleotide sequences in the sample also encode this CDR3. The chain employs TRBV6-8 and TRBJ1-2, with TRBD1 matching 7 bases. The CDR3 loop spans 14 amino acids. Germline CDR1 reads MNHGY; CDR2 reads SAAAGT. The CDR3 loop reads CASRVLGQDYGYTF. The CDR3 bases are TGTGCCAGCAGGGTGCTAGGACAGGACTATGGCTACACTTTC.

V is TRBV1 and J is TRBJ2-1; TRBD2, the table's D call, was not compared with the DNA. TRBV1 is a pseudogene. The CDR3 is 16 residues long. The CDR3 sequence: CASSQESAGVVDEQFF. The DNA of the CDR3 is TGCGCCAGCAGCCAAGAGTCAGCGGGAGTGGTTGATGAGCAGTTCTTC.

The rearrangement joins TRBV6-8 to TRBJ1-2; D is unclear. The V and J ends lost 2 bases and 8 bases respectively, with 9 bases between them. The CDR3 contains 12 residues. Looked up from germline, CDR1 is MNHGY and CDR2 is SAAAGT. CDR3 DNA sequence: TGTGCCAGCAGTTACCCCCTAGGAGGCTACACCTTC. Translating gives CASSYPLGGYTF.

This clone was found once. This sequence joins TRBV19 and TRBJ1-5, with D perhaps matching TRBD1 (5 bases). The V and J ends lost 5 bases and 7 bases respectively, with 21 bases between them. The germline CDR1 and CDR2 sequences are LNHDA and SQIVND (reference sequence). This CDR3 has 16 residues. The CDR3 reads CASSHTRGTGGQPQHF. The CDR3 coding sequence is TGTGCCAGTAGTCACACGAGGGGCACGGGGGGACAGCCCCAGCATTTT.

The chain has TRBV6-8 and TRBJ2-1; D is possibly TRBD1 (5 bases). The CDR3 has 14 amino acids. Trimming took off 2 bases at V and 3 bases at J, with 8 bases between the two ends. Germline V gene lookup returns CDR1 MNHGY and CDR2 SAAAGT. Here the CDR3 reads CASSYATDYNEQFF. The CDR3 nucleotides read TGTGCCAGCAGTTACGCGACAGACTACAATGAGCAGTTCTTC.

The chain carries TRBV6-8 and TRBJ1-1; D is undetermined. Germline V CDR1 and CDR2: MNHGY, SAAAGT. The CDR3 extends over 16 amino acids. The germline V and J ends were trimmed by 2 bases and 5 bases, with 18 bases remaining between them. CDR3 sequence: CASSYPLSTRGTEAFF. The DNA of the CDR3 is TGTGCCAGCAGTTACCCCCTAAGCACACGGGGAACTGAAGCTTTCTTT.

The chain joins TRBV11-3 to TRBJ2-1; 7 bases align to TRBD1. V lost 5 bases to trimming and J lost 8 bases; unmatched junction nucleotides: 9. Germline-derived CDR1 and CDR2 are SGHNT and YENEEA. The CDR3 consists of 14 residues. CDR3 nucleotide sequence: TGTGCCAGCAGCGGAAAGACAGGGAGCGATGAGCAGTTCTTC. It is translated as CASSGKTGSDEQFF.

V and J are TRBV10-2 and TRBJ1-5; 7 bases fit TRBD1. CDR3 size: 14 residues. Germline-derived CDR1 and CDR2 are WSHSY and SAAADI. With 8 bases clipped from V and 4 bases from J, the junction kept 8 bases outside the gene matches. CDR3 residues: CASQTGTKNQPQHF. CDR3 coding DNA: TGCGCCAGCCAGACAGGGACCAAAAATCAGCCCCAGCATTTT.

The J gene is TRBJ1-2, the V gene TRBV18; D is possibly TRBD1 (5 bases). The CDR3 sequence is 13 residues long. With 3 bases removed from V and 7 bases from J, the gap between germline ends came to 12 bases. From germline, CDR1 is KGHSH and CDR2 LQKENI. CDR3 bases: TGTGCCAGCTCACCCAGAGGGGCTAGTGGCTACACCTTC. It yields the protein CASSPRGASGYTF. The full variable domain, with the rest looked up from reference TRBV18 and TRBJ1-2, is NAGVMQNPRHLVRRRGQEARLRCSPMKGHSHVYWYRQLPEEGLKFMVYLQKENIIDESGMPKERFSAEFPKEGPSILRIQQVVRGDSAAYFCASSPRGASGYTFGSGTRLTVV.

In this sample, this clone turned up a few times. The chain has TRBV29-1 and TRBJ1-2; D is possibly TRBD1 (6 bases). Germline values: CDR1 SQVTM, CDR2 ANQGSEA. The CDR3 length is 14 residues. V lost 3 bases to trimming and J lost 4 bases, with 15 bases between them. CDR3 residues: CSVERQGNGYGYTF. CDR3 bases: TGCAGCGTTGAGCGTCAGGGGAATGGCTATGGCTACACCTTC.

The genes are TRBV2 and TRBJ2-1, with D possibly being TRBD2 (6 bases). V was clipped by 6 bases and J by 5 bases, with 17 bases between them. This CDR3 has 15 residues. Germline V lookup: CDR1 SNHLY, CDR2 FYNNEI. The CDR3 nucleotides are TGTGCCAGCAGATCCCTCGGGCGGGGACACAATGAGCAGTTCTTC. It is translated as CASRSLGRGHNEQFF.

CDR3 in amino acids: CASSPPWDSSTDTQYF. As DNA, the CDR3 is TGTGCCAGCAGCCCTCCCTGGGACAGCAGCACAGATACGCAGTATTTT. V usage is TRBV11-3 and J usage is TRBJ2-3, with 7 nucleotides matching TRBD1. Unmatched junction bases numbered 8, after V lost 5 bases and J lost 0 bases. The CDR3 consists of 16 residues. The germline CDR1 and CDR2 sequences are SGHNT and YENEEA.